This is a list of T cell receptor beta chains from one sample in a study of shared clonotypes between healthy human individuals. Using immunoSEQ multiplex PCR, the repertoire was profiled, and TCRdb retains in-frame clones only, with some absent. The sample lists roughly 570,000 clones; roughly 98% were seen once. The specimen was naive CD8+ T cells sorted from blood. The receptors here all came from a man under 40 in good health. CDR3s include the opening cysteine and the closing phenylalanine or tryptophan. A D gene is named only where the DNA matches it firmly. Clone size, where shown, is once, few, many, or a class for clones that have expanded.

>TRBV7-9|.|.|TRBJ2-5
TGTGCCAGCAGCTTAGAGGCAGGCCAAGAGACCCAGTACTTC
CASSLEAGQETQYF
>TRBV5-4|TRBD2|.|TRBJ2-7
TGTGCCAGCAGCCGGGAGGTCCTAAGCTCCTACGAGCAGTACTTC
CASSREVLSSYEQYF
>TRBV9|.|.|TRBJ2-3
TGTGCCAGCAGCTCCTTGGGGACGCAGTATTTT
CASSSLGTQYF
>TRBV9|.|once|TRBJ2-1
TGTGCCAGCGGTTTGCGCAATGAGCAGTTCTTC
CASGLRNEQFF
>TRBV7-9|.|.|TRBJ2-1
TGTGCCAGCAGCCTCTCTACAAGCCCCAATGAGCAGTTCTTC
CASSLSTSPNEQFF
>TRBV11-2|TRBD2|.|TRBJ2-7
TGTGCCAGCAGCTTGGAAGCGGGAGAGAACGAGCAGTACTTC
CASSLEAGENEQYF
>TRBV13|.|.|TRBJ2-2
TGTGCCAGCAGCTTAGGCAGGACCACCGGGGAGCTGTTTTTT
CASSLGRTTGELFF
>TRBV5-6|TRBD1|.|TRBJ1-2
TGTGCCAGCAGCCCGGGACAGGGTGCATTCGGCTATGGCTACACCTTC
CASSPGQGAFGYGYTF
>TRBV4-1|.|.|TRBJ2-1
TGCGCCAGCAGCCAAACCTTCCCTACCAGGGTCAAGGAGTTCTTC
CASSQTFPTRVKEFF
>TRBV15|.|.|TRBJ2-5
TGTGCCACCAGCAGAGAAACTCGACCGGGACACCAAGAGACCCAGTACTTC
CATSRETRPGHQETQYF
>TRBV5-1|.|.|TRBJ1-4
TGCGCCAGCAGCTTGGGGGGGTCTGGTGAAAAACTGTTTTTT
CASSLGGSGEKLFF
>TRBV7-9|.|.|TRBJ2-1
TGTGCCAGCAGCTTAGGGGACTACAATGAGCAGTTCTTC
CASSLGDYNEQFF
>TRBV4-1|TRBD2|.|TRBJ2-1
TGCGCCAGCACCCAACTAGCGGGGGAACCCAATGAGCAGTTCTTC
CASTQLAGEPNEQFF